The 28 T cell receptor beta chains reported below all come from one sample, sequenced in a study of T cell responses to AZD1222 COVID-19 vaccine. Here immunoSEQ multiplex PCR was the method, and the copy in TCRdb shows in-frame clones only, minus some. The sample shows 90,000 to 130,000 clones, around nine tenths of them seen only once. Sequenced material: peripheral blood, taken 28 days after the second AZD1222 dose. These receptor sequences come from an adult who received the AZD1222 COVID-19 vaccine.

This rearrangement joins TRBV5-1 to TRBJ1-4; TRBD1 aligns across 7 bases. The CDR3 runs 16 residues. In germline, CDR1 is SGHRS, CDR2 YFSETQ. Trimming took 2 bases from V and 5 from J; bases not matched to a gene: 9. CDR3 in DNA: TGCGCCAGCAGCTTCTCCAACAGGGGATGGAATGAAAAACTGTTTTTT. It codes for CASSFSNRGWNEKLFF.

This chain joins TRBV2 and TRBJ2-7; D is ambiguous. The CDR3 runs 10 residues. V was shortened by 8 bases and J by 4 bases, with 6 bases between the two germline ends. From germline, CDR1 is SNHLY and CDR2 FYNNEI. CDR3 sequence reads: CASGEYEQYF. CDR3 bases: TGTGCCAGCGGGGAATACGAGCAGTACTTC.

The chain is built from TRBV7-2 and TRBJ2-3, with TRBD2 identical over 9 bases. The germline V gene has CDR1 SGHTA and CDR2 FQGNSA. V lost 1 base to trimming and J lost 1 base; unmatched junction nucleotides: 3. The length of the CDR3 is 16 residues. This CDR3 reads CASSLEASGGTDTQYF. DNA of the CDR3: TGTGCCAGCAGCTTAGAGGCTAGCGGGGGCACAGATACGCAGTATTTT.

The chain uses TRBV2 and TRBJ2-2, with 7 bases fitting TRBD1. Looked up from germline, CDR1 is SNHLY and CDR2 is FYNNEI. V trimming: 7 bases; J trimming: 6 bases; junction bases outside the gene matches: 11. The CDR3 extends over 15 amino acids. The CDR3 protein is CASTLDREFAGELFF. The CDR3 DNA reads TGTGCCAGCACGTTAGACAGGGAATTCGCCGGGGAGCTGTTTTTT.

V gene TRBV11-2 combines with J gene TRBJ2-1, with 11 bases fitting TRBD2. J gave up 5 bases and V 0 bases, and 9 bases lay outside the gene matches. Germline assignment: CDR1 SGHAT and CDR2 FQNNGV. The CDR3 length is 18 residues. The CDR3 here is CASSLDTALAGGHNEQFF. DNA of the CDR3: TGTGCCAGCAGCTTAGATACGGCGCTAGCGGGAGGACACAATGAGCAGTTCTTC.

This clone was picked up many times. The gene calls are TRBV5-8 and TRBJ1-5; D is ambiguous. This CDR3 comprises 14 residues. V shed 6 bases and J shed 0 bases, with 10 bases lying between them. Germline V CDR1 and CDR2: SGHTS, YDEGEE. The CDR3 sequence: CASIRLDSNQPQHF. The DNA of the CDR3 is TGTGCCAGCATCAGATTGGATAGCAATCAGCCCCAGCATTTT.

The V and J genes are TRBV6-5 and TRBJ1-2; D not resolved. Germline-derived CDR1 and CDR2 are MNHEY and SVGAGI. CDR3 length equals 14 residues. V gave up 4 bases and J gave up 4 bases, with 13 bases separating them. The CDR3 protein is CASSSLTQRYGYTF. As DNA, the CDR3 is TGTGCCAGCAGTTCCCTGACTCAACGCTATGGCTACACCTTC.

This chain connects TRBV10-2 to TRBJ1-2, with D possibly being TRBD1 (5 bases). The germline gives CDR1 WSHSY, CDR2 SAAADI. Trimming stripped 3 bases from V and 4 bases from J, with 12 bases between. The CDR3 loop spans 14 amino acids. The CDR3 reads CASSERGNGYGYTF. CDR3 DNA sequence: TGCGCCAGCAGTGAACGGGGGAATGGCTATGGCTACACCTTC.

The gene calls are TRBV4-2 and TRBJ1-2, with 10 nucleotides matching TRBD1. CDR3 length: 16 residues. After removal of 0 bases from V and 8 bases from J, the junction contained 9 bases not matched to a gene. Germline CDR1 is LGHNA and CDR2 is YNFKEQ. CDR3 nucleotide sequence: TGTGCCAGCAGCCAAGACCCAAGGACAGGGGGAAGAGGCTACACCTTC. This translates into CASSQDPRTGGRGYTF.

This chain connects TRBV6-5 to TRBJ1-1; 8 bases line up with TRBD1. Trimming took 6 bases from V and 3 from J; bases not matched to a gene: 9. CDR3 length: 15 residues. The V gene's germline CDR1 is MNHEY and CDR2 SVGAGI. CDR3 sequence: CASRPGQDMDTEAFF. CDR3 coding DNA: TGTGCCAGCAGACCGGGACAGGATATGGACACTGAAGCTTTCTTT.

The V and J genes are TRBV7-9 and TRBJ2-1, with D hard to call. V gave up 1 base and J gave up 4 bases, with 2 bases separating them. The CDR3 contains 12 residues. Germline loops: CDR1 SEHNR, CDR2 FQNEAQ (reference sequence). The CDR3 region is CASSLVYNEQFF. CDR3 DNA sequence: TGTGCCAGCAGCTTAGTTTACAATGAGCAGTTCTTC.

The chain is built from TRBV3-1 (or the pseudogene TRBV3-2) and TRBJ2-5; 12 bases are a match to TRBD2. Germline CDR1 LGHDT, CDR2 YNNKEL (reference sequence). The CDR3 is made up of 17 amino acids. V dropped 0 bases and J dropped 5; count of bases not matched to a gene: 7. CDR3 nucleotide sequence: TGTGCCAGCAGCCAAGACCCCCTAGCGGGAGGGAGGGAGACCCAGTACTTC. This codes for CASSQDPLAGGRETQYF.

The rearrangement uses TRBV6-5 and TRBJ2-2; 7 bases map to TRBD1. CDR1 is MNHEY, CDR2 SVGAGI, per germline. Germline trimming cut 6 bases from V and 5 bases from J; bases unmatched to any gene: 3. The CDR3 sequence is 13 residues long. Here the CDR3 reads CASRPTGTGELFF. The CDR3 DNA follows: TGTGCCAGCAGACCGACAGGGACCGGGGAGCTGTTTTTT.

The chain is built from TRBV5-1 and TRBJ1-2, with TRBD1 matching over 9 bases. CDR3 size: 14 residues. The V segment lost 2 bases and the J segment 6 bases; nucleotides outside the gene matches: 5. The germline V gene encodes CDR1 SGHRS and CDR2 YFSETQ. CDR3 coding DNA: TGCGCCAGCAGCTTACCCGGGACAGGGAATGGCTACACCTTC. Translating gives CASSLPGTGNGYTF. The full variable domain, completed using reference TRBV5-1 and TRBJ1-2, is KAGVTQTPRYLIKTRGQQVTLSCSPISGHRSVSWYQQTPGQGLQFLFEYFSETQRNKGNFPGRFSGRQFSNSRSEMNVSTLELGDSALYLCASSLPGTGNGYTFGSGTRLTVV.

The chain uses TRBV4-2 and TRBJ2-2; D is unclear. Germline V gene sequence: CDR1 LGHNA, CDR2 YNFKEQ. Trimming removed 5 bases from V and 4 bases from J, with 11 bases in between. There are 14 residues in the CDR3. As DNA, the CDR3 is TGTGCCAGCAGCAACCTAGGAAGCACCGGGGAGCTGTTTTTT. Its translation: CASSNLGSTGELFF.

The V gene is TRBV6-5, the J gene TRBJ2-6; D gene uncertain. V was pared by 5 bases and J by 0 bases, with 2 bases between. The CDR3 is 13 residues long. Looked up from germline, CDR1 is MNHEY and CDR2 is SVGAGI. The CDR3 region is CASSTSGANVLTF. The CDR3 nucleotides are TGTGCCAGCAGTACCTCTGGGGCCAACGTCCTGACTTTC.

The genes are TRBV24-1 and TRBJ1-1; a weak D match, TRBD1 (5 bases). With 8 bases removed from V and 1 base from J, the gap between germline ends came to 10 bases. This CDR3 contains 13 residues. Germline V CDR1 and CDR2: KGHDR, SFDVKD. The DNA for the CDR3 is TGTGCCACCAAAGCGGGGCCGAACACTGAAGCTTTCTTT. Translation gives CATKAGPNTEAFF.

This chain joins TRBV14 and TRBJ1-2; TRBD1 aligns across 9 bases. Germline loops: CDR1 SGHDN, CDR2 FVKESK. CDR3 size: 15 residues. V lost 2 bases to trimming and J lost 4 bases; unmatched junction nucleotides: 5. DNA for the CDR3: TGTGCCAGCAGCCAAACAGGGGGCGCTTCCTATGGCTACACCTTC. It codes for CASSQTGGASYGYTF. The full variable domain, rest sourced from reference TRBV14 and TRBJ1-2, is EAGVTQFPSHSVIEKGQTVTLRCDPISGHDNLYWYRRVMGKEIKFLLHFVKESKQDESGMPNNRFLAERTGGTYSTLKVQPAELEDSGVYFCASSQTGGASYGYTFGSGTRLTVV.

This clone is a singleton in its sample. The rearrangement joins TRBV9 to TRBJ1-1; D not certain. Germline assignment: CDR1 SGDLS and CDR2 YYNGEE. This CDR3 is built from 14 residues. Trimming took off 2 bases at V and 3 bases at J, with 11 bases between the two ends. The CDR3 DNA reads TGTGCCAGCAGCGTTGACATAAAGCACACTGAAGCTTTCTTT. Its protein product is CASSVDIKHTEAFF.

This clone was detected once. The V call is TRBV7-6, the J call TRBJ2-5, with D perhaps being TRBD1 or TRBD2 (6 bases each). V lost 1 base and J 5 bases, leaving 17 bases between the germline ends. This CDR3 is built from 16 residues. Germline values: CDR1 SGHVS, CDR2 FNYEAQ. The CDR3 here is CASSLGGGLERETQYF. The CDR3 DNA reads as TGTGCCAGCAGCTTAGGAGGGGGGTTGGAGAGGGAGACCCAGTACTTC.

The chain uses TRBV28 and TRBJ1-4; tentative D call: TRBD1 (6 bases). The V gene's germline CDR1 is MDHEN and CDR2 SYDVKM. The CDR3 is made up of 14 amino acids. V lost 10 bases and J 2 bases, leaving 14 bases between the germline ends. The CDR3 loop reads CATRLTGTNEKLFF. The CDR3 DNA is TGTGCCACCCGCCTCACAGGGACTAATGAAAAACTGTTTTTT.

The chain combines TRBV10-2 with TRBJ1-5; TRBD1 aligns across 10 bases. V lost 7 bases and J lost 9; bases outside the gene matches: 6. The CDR3 has 13 residues. Germline CDR1 is WSHSY and CDR2 is SAAADI. The CDR3 DNA follows: TGCGCCAGCATGGACAGGGGGGGTTGGCCCCAGCATTTT. Its protein is CASMDRGGWPQHF.

The chain couples TRBV18 to TRBJ2-7, with D perhaps TRBD2 (6 bases). The CDR3 contains 14 residues. Germline V gene lookup returns CDR1 KGHSH and CDR2 LQKENI. V shed 2 bases and J shed 5 bases, with 13 bases lying between them. The CDR3 protein is CASSPFGSRNEQYF. Written as DNA, the CDR3 is TGTGCCAGCTCACCATTCGGGAGCCGAAACGAGCAGTACTTC. The full variable domain, in which reference TRBV18 and TRBJ2-7 provide the parts outside the CDR3, is NAGVMQNPRHLVRRRGQEARLRCSPMKGHSHVYWYRQLPEEGLKFMVYLQKENIIDESGMPKERFSAEFPKEGPSILRIQQVVRGDSAAYFCASSPFGSRNEQYFGPGTRLTVT.

The chain couples TRBV15 to TRBJ2-1, with TRBD2 matching over 7 bases. Trimming took 1 base from V and 2 from J; bases not matched to a gene: 8. The germline V gene has CDR1 LNHNV and CDR2 YYDKDF (reference sequence). The CDR3 loop spans 17 amino acids. The CDR3 loop reads CATSRGTGTITYNEQFF. The CDR3, as DNA: TGTGCCACCAGCAGAGGCACCGGGACTATTACCTACAATGAGCAGTTCTTC.

The chain uses TRBV6-4 and TRBJ2-3; 9 nucleotides match TRBD1. Germline CDR1 reads MRHNA; CDR2 reads SNTAGT. This CDR3 is 14 amino acids long. Trimming took 6 bases from V and 6 from J; bases not matched to a gene: 7. CDR3 in amino acids: CASSSRQGGDTQYF. For the CDR3, the DNA is TGTGCCAGCAGCTCGAGACAGGGGGGCGATACGCAGTATTTT.

The chain combines TRBV6-4 with TRBJ1-2, with D hard to call. The CDR3 extends over 16 amino acids. Trimming shortened V by 8 bases and J by 5 bases, and 24 bases separated the two germline ends. Germline V lookup: CDR1 MRHNA, CDR2 SNTAGT. CDR3 nucleotides: TGTGCCAGCGTTGGGGTCGGGTTGAGCCAAATATATGGCTACACCTTC. This encodes CASVGVGLSQIYGYTF.

V and J are TRBV29-1 and TRBJ2-7; maybe TRBD2 (6 bases). The CDR3 sequence is 13 residues long. V lost 6 bases and J lost 5, with 17 bases in between. Germline CDR1 reads SQVTM; CDR2 reads ANQGSEA. The CDR3 reads CSVTAGSVHEQYF. The CDR3 region has the DNA TGCAGCGTCACGGCGGGGAGCGTTCACGAGCAGTACTTC.

This clone is classed as medium-sized. This chain connects TRBV5-1 to TRBJ1-2, with 9 bases aligning to TRBD1. CDR3 size: 15 residues. The junction had 8 bases not matched to a gene; V was cut back by 4 bases and J by 4 bases. Germline V CDR1 and CDR2: SGHRS, YFSETQ. The CDR3 DNA sequence: TGCGCCAGCAGCCCGCGGGGACAGGGAGGCTATGGCTACACCTTC. It yields the protein CASSPRGQGGYGYTF.